This T cell receptor (beta chain) was identified during a study of cytomegalovirus exposure and HLA in healthy donors. The study, taken as a whole, reports: Later analysis revealed greater clonal expansion in HLA-associated TCR beta chains than in equally common others. Reportedly, fewer N-insertions than the approximately 700-donor mean appeared in an Asian-associated ancestry cluster in a later analysis. An observed cluster of highly shared sequence variants was recorded as a likely sequencing artifact. A later analysis linked a missense DCLRE1C variant to TCR beta V- and J-gene trimming.

The V gene lost 1 base and the J gene lost 10 bases, with 16 bases spanning the gap. The length of the CDR3 is 14 residues. Looked up from germline, CDR1 is MNHNS and CDR2 is SASEGT. Concerning this clone: Its specificity is not known.

Primers included in the PCR were 60 Vbeta and 13 Jbeta primers. Profiled with immunoSEQ multiplex PCR; TCRdb holds only in-frame clones, not every one. The sample shows approximately 150,000 clones, 60% to 80% of them seen only once. This receptor was obtained from a man younger than 40 in good health and CMV-seropositive. Sequenced material: PBMCs. The chain recombines TRBV6-1 with TRBJ1-1; possible D gene TRBD1, 5 bases. The CDR3 DNA follows: TGTGCCAGCAGTGAAGTCACAGGTTGGTATGGAGCTTTCTTT. Residues: CASSEVTGWYGAFF.